Detailed here is one T cell receptor (beta chain). Its antigen specificity is not known. No base quality information exists; no much larger clone differs at one position. This record belongs to a study of identical twins listed by TCRdb under 2016. Background on the whole study: To test whether fetal clonotypes persist, this study deep-sequenced TCR alpha and beta repertoires from monozygotic twins, from unrelated adults of various ages, and from cord blood. To rule out contamination, the twin experiments were replicated at different times with different library preparation protocols.

The paper's findings and limits, for the study overall: Abundant cord blood beta clonotypes carried fewer insertions; young adult naive repertoires showed a weaker similar trend, while memory repertoires showed none. The excess sharing between twins in beta out-of-frame sequences was weaker because fewer shared sequences reduced the signal-to-noise ratio. Zero-insertion analyses could be partly confounded by invariant T cells such as MAIT and iNKT, though diverse VJ usage argued against such confounding for most clonotypes. In monozygotic twins, out-of-frame TCR alpha sharing was systematically underestimated by recombination models, although the models agreed with sharing between unrelated individuals. Compared with coincidental sharing between unrelated individuals, an excess of low generation-probability sequences was observed among out-of-frame TCR alpha sequences shared between twins. Because the same donors could not be followed over many years, the conclusions depended on cross-sectional statistical analysis.

The CDR3 starts with the cysteine, ends with the phenylalanine, and has 14 residues. Only the CDR3 DNA is retained, 42 bases long and in frame from the first base. CDR1 and CDR2 are drawn from the germline V gene (reference sequence): LGHDT, YNNKEL. Trimming takes 3 bases off V and 4 bases off J; junction bases not matched to a gene: 5. Library prep was done by 5' RACE. The reads were generated on an Illumina HiSeq 2000. A universal primer binding site was added through template switching, and the final cDNA carried a unique molecular identifier so that TCR cDNA molecules could be counted accurately. Specific primers in the conserved constant-segment region were used to synthesize first-strand cDNA for TCR alpha and beta chains. To control for contamination, every cDNA library carried two barcodes: a SMART-Mk sample barcode plus Illumina barcodes. TruSeq adapter sequences along with Illumina sample barcodes were introduced in two successive PCR steps. TCR alpha and beta cDNA libraries were sequenced on the Illumina HiSeq platform with custom primers. In the authors' own workflow: Raw reads were processed with MiGEC to extract unique molecular identifiers, and MiXCR was used to determine CDR3 positions. Recombination models were inferred per individual with the repgenHMM and IGoR tools using an EM algorithm. Shared clonotype analysis was performed with the tcR package in R, normalizing sharing by the product of cloneset sizes. Out-of-frame nonproductive sequences were analyzed to study raw recombination free of thymic and clonal selection effects. The public reads were reanalyzed by TCRdb: fastp trimming at Q25, MiXCR alignment, in-frame beta chains only. One record per CDR3 amino acid sequence lists the most common genes and DNA. The V and J calls were not made by the authors but by TCRdb's processing. The sample table records under 1 million distinct CDR3 sequences; 9% to 15% of these occur just once. Jointly, the top ten make up about 1.5% of the sample.

Every donor in the study was a healthy Caucasian. The twin cohort consisted of three pairs of female monozygotic twins, all aged roughly 18 to 30 years. Peripheral blood mononuclear cells were used as the source from which RNA for TCR libraries was isolated. A further study also used this sample, focusing on yellow fever vaccine responses in identical twins. The second paper states: According to the authors, in identical twins the way T cells responded to vaccination appeared partly convergent and partly personalized. In identical twins, the study followed T cell clones that responded to the vaccine with precision.

This sequence uses TRBV3-1 and TRBJ1-1; TRBD1 agrees with 7 junctional bases. Source material: PBMCs. The sequence came from a woman aged 18-29 years in good health. Read as DNA, the sequence is TGTGCCAGCAGCCAGGCTGACAGGGCCACTGAAGCTTTCTTT. Translated, this is CASSQADRATEAFF.